The 32 T cell receptor beta chains reported below all come from one sample, sequenced in a study of sequential checkpoint blockade in melanoma. The treatment denotes: randomized to nivolumab then ipilimumab (arm A) or the reverse (arm B). Data came from immunoSEQ multiplex PCR; TCRdb stores just in-frame clones and leaves some out. This sample has about 12,000 clones, with about a quarter found just once. The material was tumor tissue (inferred from file names), obtained from a patient given nivolumab and ipilimumab in sequence. These receptor sequences come from a human donor with melanoma.

By share of the sample, this clone is medium-sized. This chain joins TRBV19 and TRBJ2-1, with 12 bases aligning to TRBD2. The V gene end was trimmed by 5 bases and the J gene end by 6 bases; junction bases not matched to a gene: 11. The CDR3 runs 17 residues. CDR1 LNHDA and CDR2 SQIVND come from the germline V gene (reference sequence). The CDR3 spells CASSVRLAGVPFNEQFF. The CDR3 DNA follows: TGTGCCAGTAGTGTTAGACTAGCGGGGGTTCCCTTCAATGAGCAGTTCTTC.

There are many counts of this clone. The chain couples TRBV7-6 to TRBJ2-2; TRBD2 matches at 9 bases. CDR1 and CDR2 (germline): SGHVS, FNYEAQ. V dropped 2 bases and J dropped 3; count of bases not matched to a gene: 4. CDR3 length equals 16 residues. CDR3 in DNA: TGTGCCAGCAGCTTATTCGGCGGGGGGGACACCGGGGAGCTGTTTTTT. Residues: CASSLFGGGDTGELFF.

The V call is TRBV7-5, the J call TRBJ1-2. TRBV7-5 is a pseudogene segment. CDR3 length equals 15 residues. The CDR3 reads CASSLGPGFLYGYTF. In DNA, the CDR3 is TGTGCCAGCAGCTTGGGGCCGGGATTTCTCTATGGCTACACCTTC.

There are many counts of this clone. The chain combines TRBV29-1 with TRBJ1-1; perhaps TRBD1 as D (6 bases). The CDR3 totals 11 residues. Germline-derived CDR1 and CDR2 are SQVTM and ANQGSEA. With 4 bases removed from V and 8 bases from J, the gap between germline ends came to 11 bases. The CDR3 DNA follows: TGCAGCGTTGGTGGGGGCGCAGAAGCTTTCTTT. It specifies CSVGGGAEAFF.

This clone was counted between two and nine times. The chain uses TRBV5-1 and TRBJ2-7; 10 positions agree with TRBD1. Germline V gives CDR1 SGHRS, CDR2 YFSETQ. There are 18 residues in the CDR3. With V trimmed by 3 bases and J by 4 bases, 16 bases remained unmatched. DNA for the CDR3: TGCGCCAGCAGCTCAAAGTGGGCGGGACAGGGGATTCCTTACGAGCAGTACGTC. The encoded protein is CASSSKWAGQGIPYEQYV.

This clone showed up many times. The V and J genes are TRBV6-8 and TRBJ1-2; possibly TRBD1 for D (5 bases). The CDR3 is 14 residues long. Deletions cut 5 bases from V and 8 bases from J, with 18 bases between. The V gene's germline CDR1 is MNHGY and CDR2 SAAAGT. The CDR3 loop is CASSLGTPSRGYTF. CDR3 DNA sequence: TGTGCCAGCAGTCTAGGGACGCCCAGCAGGGGCTACACCTTC.

The chain couples TRBV19 to TRBJ1-5; D gene unclear. V was clipped by 3 bases and J by 0 bases, with 6 bases between them. CDR1 and CDR2 (germline): LNHDA, SQIVND (reference sequence). This CDR3 is 14 amino acids long. Here the CDR3 DNA reads TGTGCCAGTAGTATGCGCCTTAGCAATCAGCCCCAGCATTTT. Amino acids: CASSMRLSNQPQHF. The full variable domain, its missing parts supplied by reference TRBV19 and TRBJ1-5, is DGGITQSPKYLFRKEGQNVTLSCEQNLNHDAMYWYRQDPGQGLRLIYYSQIVNDFQKGDIAEGYSVSREKKESFPLTVTSAQKNPTAFYLCASSMRLSNQPQHFGDGTRLSIL.

V is TRBV6-8 and J is TRBJ2-6; 9 nucleotides line up with TRBD1. The germline gives CDR1 MNHGY, CDR2 SAAAGT. V dropped 2 bases and J dropped 2; count of bases not matched to a gene: 10. There are 19 residues in the CDR3. CDR3 residues: CASSYTPTGGGAGANVLTF. The CDR3 coding sequence is TGTGCCAGCAGTTACACCCCGACAGGGGGAGGGGCTGGGGCCAACGTCCTGACTTTC.

The chain has TRBV10-1 and TRBJ2-5; D is uncertain. This CDR3 comprises 13 residues. The germline V and J ends were trimmed by 2 bases and 1 base, with 5 bases remaining between them. Looked up from germline, CDR1 is WNHNN and CDR2 is SYGVQD (reference sequence). CDR3 sequence (DNA): TGCGCCAGCAGTGAGGGGGTCCAAGAGACCCAGTACTTC. It translates to CASSEGVQETQYF.

The J gene is TRBJ1-2, the V gene TRBV6-9; D is undetermined. Germline V gene data show CDR1 as MNHGY and CDR2 as SVAAGI. Trimming left V 7 bases short and J 8 bases short, with 11 bases between. The CDR3 contains 11 residues. The CDR3: CASNRGSGYTF. CDR3 DNA sequence: TGTGCCAGCAACCGAGGGAGCGGCTACACCTTC.

The J gene is TRBJ2-3, the V gene TRBV19; D assignment may be TRBD1 or TRBD2 (6 bases each). Germline CDR1 LNHDA, CDR2 SQIVND (reference sequence). The V end lost 4 bases, the J end lost 1 base, and 12 bases lay between the germline ends. The length of the CDR3 is 15 residues. The CDR3 here is CASSKGGYGTDTQYF. The CDR3 coding sequence is TGTGCCAGTAGTAAGGGGGGTTACGGCACAGATACGCAGTATTTT.

This clone counts as medium-sized. V is TRBV6-8 and J is TRBJ2-1; 12 nucleotides agree with TRBD2. The CDR3 runs 15 residues. J lost 7 bases, V lost 6 bases, and 7 bases had no gene match. Germline values: CDR1 MNHGY, CDR2 SAAAGT. CDR3 DNA sequence: TGTGCCAGCAGCCCGCTAGCGGGGGGGTCGAATGAGCAGTTCTTC. Translating it yields CASSPLAGGSNEQFF.

This clone was seen more than once but under ten times. The chain joins TRBV11-3 to TRBJ1-4; D unresolved. The CDR3 runs 17 residues. Germline V gene lookup returns CDR1 SGHNT and CDR2 YENEEA. The V end lost 1 base, the J end lost 0 bases, and 12 bases lay between the germline ends. The CDR3 is CASSLVHGGSTNEKLFF. CDR3 nucleotides: TGTGCCAGCAGCTTAGTCCACGGCGGTTCAACTAATGAAAAACTGTTTTTT.

This chain uses TRBV5-1 with TRBJ1-3; D uncertain. Germline V gives CDR1 SGHRS, CDR2 YFSETQ. V lost 4 bases, J lost 0 bases, and 11 bases lay in between. CDR3 size: 15 residues. CDR3 region: CASSTDTSSGNTIYF. In DNA form, the CDR3 reads TGCGCCAGCAGCACCGACACCAGCTCTGGAAACACCATATATTTT.

There are a few counts of this clone. The V call is TRBV4-1, the J call TRBJ2-7; 10 bases map to TRBD2. After removal of 3 bases from V and 3 bases from J, the junction contained 5 bases not matched to a gene. The germline V gene encodes CDR1 MGHRA and CDR2 YSYEKL. The CDR3 contains 15 residues. The CDR3, as DNA: TGCGCCAGCAGCCAGGAGTGGACTAGCGGCTACGAGCAGTACTTC. Translation: CASSQEWTSGYEQYF.

This clone was seen a few times. The CDR3 sequence is CASSLHPREPYEQYV. CDR3 DNA sequence: TGTGCCAGCAGCTTACATCCCAGGGAGCCTTACGAGCAGTACGTC. V is TRBV11-3 and J is TRBJ2-7, with D perhaps TRBD1 or TRBD2 (5 bases each). Germline CDR1 is SGHNT and CDR2 is YENEEA. V lost 2 bases, J lost 4 bases, and 15 bases lay in between. The CDR3 sequence is 15 residues long.

The chain is built from TRBV28 and TRBJ2-7; 7 bases align to TRBD2. The CDR3 consists of 16 residues. The germline CDR1 and CDR2 sequences are MDHEN and SYDVKM. Trimming removed 5 bases from V and 1 base from J; junction bases left unmatched: 11. The CDR3: CASSARAGRDSYEQYV. The CDR3 region has the DNA TGTGCCAGCAGTGCGCGGGCAGGGAGGGATTCCTACGAGCAGTACGTC.

This clone was seen many times. V is TRBV11-3 and J is TRBJ1-2; maybe TRBD1 (5 bases). The length of the CDR3 is 15 residues. Germline V CDR1 and CDR2: SGHNT, YENEEA. V lost 5 bases and J lost 4, with 17 bases in between. The CDR3 spells CASSLSVTETYGYTF. The DNA for the CDR3 is TGTGCCAGCAGCCTTTCGGTGACAGAGACCTATGGCTACACCTTC.

This clone turned up a few times. The chain employs TRBV6-8 and TRBJ2-6; either TRBD1 or TRBD2 may supply D (5 bases each). Germline CDR1 reads MNHGY; CDR2 reads SAAAGT. With 4 bases removed from V and 0 bases from J, the gap between germline ends came to 16 bases. This CDR3 has 18 residues. CDR3 bases: TGTGCCAGCAGTTTCCAGGGACCCGGGACCTCTGGGGCCAACGTCCTGACTTTC. Its translation is CASSFQGPGTSGANVLTF.

The chain recombines TRBV6-8 with TRBJ2-5; 15 bases line up with TRBD2. CDR3 length equals 13 residues. V lost 10 bases to trimming and J lost 5 bases; unmatched junction nucleotides: 2. CDR1 and CDR2 (germline): MNHGY, SAAAGT. The CDR3 reads CAMGTSGGETQYF. CDR3 in DNA: TGTGCCATGGGGACTAGCGGGGGGGAGACCCAGTACTTC.

This chain joins TRBV29-1 and TRBJ2-1, with 7 bases matching TRBD1. V dropped 3 bases and J dropped 4; count of bases not matched to a gene: 6. Germline loops: CDR1 SQVTM, CDR2 ANQGSEA. The CDR3 length is 14 residues. The CDR3 loop reads CSVDAQGIYNEQFF. The CDR3 DNA reads as TGCAGCGTTGACGCACAGGGGATATACAATGAGCAGTTCTTC.

V is TRBV10-2 and J is TRBJ1-2, with TRBD1 identical over 7 bases. V was pared by 3 bases and J by 4 bases, with 5 bases of the junction left unmatched. Germline assignment: CDR1 WSHSY and CDR2 SAAADI. There are 14 residues in the CDR3. CDR3 region: CASSDPGTAYGYTF. CDR3 bases: TGCGCCAGCAGTGATCCCGGGACAGCCTATGGCTACACCTTC.

CDR3 in DNA: TGTGCCAGCAGTGAGTGGGACAGTGCGTATCTCGCAAAATTACAAAACCTCTACGAGCAGTACGTC. This encodes CASSEWDSAYLAKLQNLYEQYV. J is TRBJ2-7 and V is TRBV2; 7 bases align to TRBD1. Per the germline V gene, CDR1 is SNHLY and CDR2 is FYNNEI. The J segment lost 3 bases and the V segment lost 3 bases, leaving 29 bases of the junction unmatched. This CDR3 comprises 22 residues.

The chain uses TRBV5-1 and TRBJ1-1; D gene unclear. The CDR3 totals 15 residues. Per germline, CDR1 SGHRS and CDR2 YFSETQ. Trimming removed 7 bases at V and 1 base at J, with 17 bases between. CDR3 amino acids: CASLRATGENTEAFF. CDR3 nucleotides: TGCGCCAGCTTAAGAGCGACTGGCGAGAACACTGAAGCTTTCTTT.

This sequence joins TRBV6-8 and TRBJ1-1; D may be TRBD1 (6 bases). V was shortened by 4 bases and J by 4 bases, with 13 bases between the two germline ends. The V gene's germline CDR1 is MNHGY and CDR2 SAAAGT. There are 14 residues in the CDR3. The CDR3 DNA reads as TGTGCCAGCAGTTCTCAGGGGTTTGGCACTGAAGCTTTCTTT. It is translated as CASSSQGFGTEAFF.

The chain links TRBV16 to TRBJ2-7; 7 bases are shared with TRBD1. CDR3 length: 13 amino acids. V was pared by 3 bases and J by 4 bases, with 3 bases of the junction left unmatched. Germline CDR1 is KGHSY and CDR2 is FQNENV. DNA for the CDR3: TGTGCCAGCAGCCACCCGACAGGGTACGAGCAGTACTTC. Translating gives CASSHPTGYEQYF.

V gene TRBV10-2 combines with J gene TRBJ2-4; 11 bases match TRBD1. The V gene end was trimmed by 0 bases and the J gene end by 3 bases; junction bases not matched to a gene: 16. Looked up from germline, CDR1 is WSHSY and CDR2 is SAAADI. CDR3 size: 21 residues. Here the CDR3 DNA reads TGCGCCAGCAGTGAGTCGAACCGGGACAGGGGGAGGTCGGAGGACAAAAACATTCAGTACTTC. Translation: CASSESNRDRGRSEDKNIQYF.

This chain connects TRBV10-3 to TRBJ2-1, with 14 bases that match TRBD2. The CDR3 is made up of 16 amino acids. The trim removed 10 bases at V and 4 bases at J, leaving 9 bases unmatched. The V gene's germline CDR1 is ENHRY and CDR2 SYGVKD. CDR3: CANPGLAGAHYNEQFF. Here the CDR3 DNA reads TGTGCCAACCCGGGACTAGCGGGGGCCCATTACAATGAGCAGTTCTTC.

This clone was seen a handful of times. This rearrangement joins TRBV4-1 to TRBJ2-7; no reliable D call. V was cut by 0 bases and J by 6 bases, with 12 bases left in between. CDR3 size: 14 residues. Germline loops: CDR1 MGHRA, CDR2 YSYEKL. CDR3 amino acids: CASSQEGTIGEQYF. DNA of the CDR3: TGCGCCAGCAGCCAAGAAGGAACGATAGGCGAGCAGTACTTC.

The genes are TRBV11-3 and TRBJ1-3, with D hard to call. In germline, CDR1 is SGHNT, CDR2 YENEEA. V was trimmed by 2 bases and J by 3 bases, leaving 17 bases between them. The CDR3 spans 17 residues. The chain's CDR3 is CASSLYFGGMDGNTIYF. The DNA of the CDR3 is TGTGCCAGCAGCTTATATTTTGGCGGGATGGATGGAAACACCATATATTTT.

This clone was counted once. The V call is TRBV19, the J call TRBJ2-7, with TRBD1 matching over 8 bases. The CDR3 spans 18 residues. Germline CDR1 is LNHDA and CDR2 is SQIVND (reference sequence). After removal of 1 base from V and 1 base from J, the junction contained 12 bases not matched to a gene. The CDR3 DNA is TGTGCCAGTAGTATAGGAATGTGGACCGGGACAGGTTCCTACGAGCAGTACTTC. Translation: CASSIGMWTGTGSYEQYF. The entire variable domain, with the rest obtained from reference TRBV19 and TRBJ2-7, is as follows: DGGITQSPKYLFRKEGQNVTLSCEQNLNHDAMYWYRQDPGQGLRLIYYSQIVNDFQKGDIAEGYSVSREKKESFPLTVTSAQKNPTAFYLCASSIGMWTGTGSYEQYFGPGTRLTVT.

Ten or more counts support this clone. The V and J genes are TRBV6-8 and TRBJ2-3; 8 bases are a match to TRBD2. This CDR3 contains 17 residues. The J segment lost 6 bases and the V segment lost 6 bases, leaving 17 bases of the junction unmatched. Germline CDR1 and CDR2: MNHGY and SAAAGT. CDR3 region: CASRDAPRGGFSDTQYF. The CDR3 region has the DNA TGTGCCAGCAGAGACGCACCCCGGGGGGGCTTTAGCGATACGCAGTATTTT.